This TCR beta chain was recovered during a study of patients and donors after allogeneic stem cell transplantation. This clonotype was counted between two and nine times. TCRdb independently ran MiXCR on the RT-PCR reads; one entry per CDR3 protein. Among about 410,000 distinct CDR3 sequences listed, 16% were seen once. Germline CDR1 reads MNHNS; CDR2 reads SASEGT. V dropped 7 bases and J dropped 5 bases, with 17 bases sitting between them. The CDR3 has 15 residues. The TCR originated in a human donor who was either an allogeneic HSCT recipient or a stem cell or donor lymphocyte infusion donor (not recorded which). It is not recorded whose cells these are; they may come from a transplant donor. The chain is built from TRBV6-1 and TRBJ2-2; D is perhaps TRBD1 (7 bases). The sample was blood, either unsorted or a sorted T cell fraction (not recorded which). The CDR3 coding sequence is TGTGCCAGCACCGCGGGACAGTCCATTACCGGGGAGCTGTTTTTT. Its protein product is CASTAGQSITGELFF.